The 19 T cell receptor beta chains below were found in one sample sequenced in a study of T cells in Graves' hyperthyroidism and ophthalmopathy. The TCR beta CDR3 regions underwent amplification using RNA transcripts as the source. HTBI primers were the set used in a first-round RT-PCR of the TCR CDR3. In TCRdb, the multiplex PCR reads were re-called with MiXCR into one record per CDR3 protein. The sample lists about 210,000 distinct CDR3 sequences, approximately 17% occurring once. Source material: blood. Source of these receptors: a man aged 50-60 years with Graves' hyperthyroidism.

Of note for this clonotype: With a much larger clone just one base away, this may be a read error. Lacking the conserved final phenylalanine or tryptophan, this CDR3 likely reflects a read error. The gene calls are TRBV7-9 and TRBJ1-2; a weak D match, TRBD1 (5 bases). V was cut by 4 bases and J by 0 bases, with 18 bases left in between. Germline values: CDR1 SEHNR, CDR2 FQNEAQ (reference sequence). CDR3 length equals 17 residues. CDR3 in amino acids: CASSWGLQGPTNYGYTS. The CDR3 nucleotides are TGTGCCAGCAGCTGGGGCCTTCAAGGCCCCACTAACTATGGCTACACCTCC.

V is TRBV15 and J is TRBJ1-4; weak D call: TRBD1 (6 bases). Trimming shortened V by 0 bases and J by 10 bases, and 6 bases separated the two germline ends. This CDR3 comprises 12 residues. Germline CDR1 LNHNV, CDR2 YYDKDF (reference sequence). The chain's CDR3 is CATSRETGKLFF. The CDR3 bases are TGTGCCACCAGCAGAGAGACAGGAAAACTGTTTTTT.

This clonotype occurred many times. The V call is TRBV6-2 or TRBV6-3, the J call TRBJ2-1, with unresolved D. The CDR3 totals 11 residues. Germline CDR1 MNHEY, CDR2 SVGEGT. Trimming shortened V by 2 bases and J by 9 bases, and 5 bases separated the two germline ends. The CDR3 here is CASSYGGEQFF. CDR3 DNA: TGTGCCAGCAGTTACGGTGGTGAGCAGTTCTTC.

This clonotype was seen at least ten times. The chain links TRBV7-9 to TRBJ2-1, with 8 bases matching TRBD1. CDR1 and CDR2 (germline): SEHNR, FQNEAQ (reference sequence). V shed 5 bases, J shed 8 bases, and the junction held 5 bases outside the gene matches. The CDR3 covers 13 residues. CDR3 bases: TGTGCCAGCAGCACTCGGACAGGGCATGAGCAGTTCTTC. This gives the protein CASSTRTGHEQFF.

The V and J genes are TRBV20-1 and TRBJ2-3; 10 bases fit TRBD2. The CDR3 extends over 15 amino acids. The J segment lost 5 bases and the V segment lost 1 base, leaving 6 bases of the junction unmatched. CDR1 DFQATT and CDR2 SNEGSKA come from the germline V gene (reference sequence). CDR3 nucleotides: TGCAGTGCTAGAGTAGGACTAGCGGAGAGAGATACGCAGTATTTT. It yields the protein CSARVGLAERDTQYF.

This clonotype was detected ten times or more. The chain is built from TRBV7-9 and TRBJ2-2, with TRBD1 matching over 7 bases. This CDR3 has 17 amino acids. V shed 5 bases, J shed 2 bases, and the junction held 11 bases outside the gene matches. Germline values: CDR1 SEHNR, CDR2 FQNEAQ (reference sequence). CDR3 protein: CASSRPLSGGNTGELFF. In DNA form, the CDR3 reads TGTGCCAGCAGCAGACCTCTATCAGGGGGAAACACCGGGGAGCTGTTTTTT.

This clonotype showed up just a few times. The CDR3 coding sequence is TGTGCCAGCAGTGAAATCGGCGCCTTAGATGAGCAGTTCTTC. Amino acid sequence: CASSEIGALDEQFF. The J gene is TRBJ2-1, the V gene TRBV25-1, with D uncertain. Trimming shortened V by 2 bases and J by 8 bases, and 13 bases separated the two germline ends. The CDR3 consists of 14 residues. CDR1 and CDR2 from the germline V gene are MGHDK and SYGVNS.

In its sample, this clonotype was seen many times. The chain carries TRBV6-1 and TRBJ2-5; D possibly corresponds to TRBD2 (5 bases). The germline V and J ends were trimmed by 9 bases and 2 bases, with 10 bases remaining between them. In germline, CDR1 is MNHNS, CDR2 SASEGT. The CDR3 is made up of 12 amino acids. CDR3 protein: CASRTRQETQYF. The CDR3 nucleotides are TGTGCCAGTCGGACTCGTCAAGAGACCCAGTACTTC.

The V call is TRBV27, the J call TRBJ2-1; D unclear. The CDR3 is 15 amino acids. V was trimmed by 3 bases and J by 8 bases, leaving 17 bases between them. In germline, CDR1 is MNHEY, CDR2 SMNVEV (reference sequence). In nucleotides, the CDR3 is TGTGCCAGCAGTTTGGCGAGCTCCTTCTGGGATGAGCAGTTCTTC. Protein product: CASSLASSFWDEQFF.

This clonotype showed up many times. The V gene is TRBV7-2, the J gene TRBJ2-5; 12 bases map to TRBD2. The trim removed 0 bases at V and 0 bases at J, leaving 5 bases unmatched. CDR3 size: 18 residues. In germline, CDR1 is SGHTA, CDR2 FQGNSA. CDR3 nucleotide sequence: TGTGCCAGCAGCTTAGCCCTCGGACTAGCGGGATACCAAGAGACCCAGTACTTC. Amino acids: CASSLALGLAGYQETQYF.

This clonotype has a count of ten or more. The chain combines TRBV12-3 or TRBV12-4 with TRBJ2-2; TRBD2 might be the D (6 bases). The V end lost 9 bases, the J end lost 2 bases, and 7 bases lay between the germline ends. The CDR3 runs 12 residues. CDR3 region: CASSGNTGELFF. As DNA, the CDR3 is TGTGCCAGTAGCGGTAACACCGGGGAGCTGTTTTTT.

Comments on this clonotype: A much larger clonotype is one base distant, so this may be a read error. The CDR3 loop reads CASSTGNPPYNEQFF. The CDR3 nucleotides are TGTGCCAGCAGTACAGGGAACCCCCCTTACAATGAGCAGTTCTTC. The rearrangement joins TRBV2 to TRBJ2-1; the D gene is possibly TRBD1 (6 bases). This CDR3 is 15 amino acids long. The germline V and J ends were trimmed by 5 bases and 4 bases, with 15 bases remaining between them. The germline gives CDR1 SNHLY, CDR2 FYNNEI. The full variable domain, rest sourced from reference TRBV2 and TRBJ2-1, is EPEVTQTPSHQVTQMGQEVILRCVPISNHLYFYWYRQILGQKVEFLVSFYNNEISEKSEIFDDQFSVERPDGSNFTLKIRSTKLEDSAMYFCASSTGNPPYNEQFFGPGTRLTVL.

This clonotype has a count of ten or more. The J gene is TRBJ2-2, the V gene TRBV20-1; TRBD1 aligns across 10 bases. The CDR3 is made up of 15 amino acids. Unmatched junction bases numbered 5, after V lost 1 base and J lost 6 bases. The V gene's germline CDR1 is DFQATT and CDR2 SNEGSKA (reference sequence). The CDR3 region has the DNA TGCAGTGCTAGAGGGGACAGGGGTCATTCCGGGGAGCTGTTTTTT. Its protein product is CSARGDRGHSGELFF.

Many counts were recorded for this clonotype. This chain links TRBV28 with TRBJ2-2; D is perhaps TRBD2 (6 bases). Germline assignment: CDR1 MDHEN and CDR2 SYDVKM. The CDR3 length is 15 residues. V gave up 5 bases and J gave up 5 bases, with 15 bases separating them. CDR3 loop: CASSPWGRQTGELFF. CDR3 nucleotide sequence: TGTGCCAGCAGTCCGTGGGGGAGGCAAACCGGGGAGCTGTTTTTT. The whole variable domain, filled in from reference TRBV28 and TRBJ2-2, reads DVKVTQSSRYLVKRTGEKVFLECVQDMDHENMFWYRQDPGLGLRLIYFSYDVKMKEKGDIPEGYSVSREKKERFSLILESASTNQTSMYLCASSPWGRQTGELFFGEGSRLTVL.

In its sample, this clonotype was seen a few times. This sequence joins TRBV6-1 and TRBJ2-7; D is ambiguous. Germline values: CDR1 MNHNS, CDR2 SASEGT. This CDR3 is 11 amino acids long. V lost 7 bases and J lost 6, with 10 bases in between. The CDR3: CASTEWGEQYF. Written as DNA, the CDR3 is TGTGCCAGCACCGAATGGGGCGAGCAGTACTTC.

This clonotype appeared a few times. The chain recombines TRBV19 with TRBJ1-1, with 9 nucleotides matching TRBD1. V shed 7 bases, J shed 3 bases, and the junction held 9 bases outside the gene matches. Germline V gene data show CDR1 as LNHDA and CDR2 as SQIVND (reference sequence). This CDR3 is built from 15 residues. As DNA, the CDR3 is TGTGCCAGTATTGGACAGGGGAGGTTAGACACTGAAGCTTTCTTT. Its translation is CASIGQGRLDTEAFF.

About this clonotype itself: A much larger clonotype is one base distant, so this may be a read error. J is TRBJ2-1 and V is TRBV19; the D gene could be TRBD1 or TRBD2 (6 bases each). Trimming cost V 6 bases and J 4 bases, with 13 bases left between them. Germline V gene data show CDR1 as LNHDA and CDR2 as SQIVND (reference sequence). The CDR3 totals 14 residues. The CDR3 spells CASRTGGLYNEQFF. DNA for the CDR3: TGTGCCAGTAGGACCGGGGGCCTATACAATGAGCAGTTCTTC.

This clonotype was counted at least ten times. CDR3 amino acids: CASRVAGDTYNEQFF. CDR3 DNA: TGTGCCAGCAGAGTAGCGGGAGACACCTACAATGAGCAGTTCTTC. The chain links TRBV6-1 to TRBJ2-1; 9 nucleotides match TRBD2. V shed 6 bases and J 2 bases; nucleotides not matched to a gene: 5. Per the germline V gene, CDR1 is MNHNS and CDR2 is SASEGT. There are 15 residues in the CDR3.

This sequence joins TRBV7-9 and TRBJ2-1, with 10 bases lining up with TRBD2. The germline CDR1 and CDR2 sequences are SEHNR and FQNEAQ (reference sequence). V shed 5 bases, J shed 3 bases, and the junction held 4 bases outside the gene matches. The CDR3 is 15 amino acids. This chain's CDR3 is CASSPSGSYYNEQFF. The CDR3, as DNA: TGTGCCAGCAGCCCTAGCGGGAGTTACTACAATGAGCAGTTCTTC.